This T cell receptor (beta chain) came from a study of blood T cell repertoires in COVID-19. Study details: Acute and convalescent COVID-19 samples came from the United States, Italy and Spain.

Measured with immunoSEQ multiplex PCR; TCRdb has only the in-frame clones, and not every one. The data show fewer than 350,000 clones, approximately 91% seen once. What was sequenced was PBMCs or T cells enriched from blood (not recorded which). This clonotype was obtained from a woman in her thirties or forties with acute COVID-19.

CDR3 bases: TGCGCCAGCTCGTGGGGGGGCACTAATGAAAAACTGTTTTTT. Translation gives CASSWGGTNEKLFF. The rearrangement links TRBV5-1 to TRBJ1-4; tentative D call: TRBD1 (6 bases). Germline V gives CDR1 SGHRS, CDR2 YFSETQ. V lost 7 bases and J lost 2, with 12 bases in between. The CDR3 length is 14 residues. Filled out from reference TRBV5-1 and TRBJ1-4, the complete variable domain reads KAGVTQTPRYLIKTRGQQVTLSCSPISGHRSVSWYQQTPGQGLQFLFEYFSETQRNKGNFPGRFSGRQFSNSRSEMNVSTLELGDSALYLCASSWGGTNEKLFFGSGTQLSVL.